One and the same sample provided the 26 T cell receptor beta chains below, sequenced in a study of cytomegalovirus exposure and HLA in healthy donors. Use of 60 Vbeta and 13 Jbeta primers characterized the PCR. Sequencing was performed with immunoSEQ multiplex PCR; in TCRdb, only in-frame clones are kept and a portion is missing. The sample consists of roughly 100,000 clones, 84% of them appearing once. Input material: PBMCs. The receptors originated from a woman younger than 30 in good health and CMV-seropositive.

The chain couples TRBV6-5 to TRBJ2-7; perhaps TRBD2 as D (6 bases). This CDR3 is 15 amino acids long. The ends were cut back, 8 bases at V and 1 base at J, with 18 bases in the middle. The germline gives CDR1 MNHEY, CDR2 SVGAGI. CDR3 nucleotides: TGTGCCAGCGGTTCAAACAGGAGGGCTTCCTACGAGCAGTACTTC. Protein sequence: CASGSNRRASYEQYF.

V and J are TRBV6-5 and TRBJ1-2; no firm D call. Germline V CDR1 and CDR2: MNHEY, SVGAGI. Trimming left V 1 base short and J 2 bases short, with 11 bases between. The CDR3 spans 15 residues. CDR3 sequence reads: CASSYYREANYGYTF. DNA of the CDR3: TGTGCCAGCAGTTACTATCGGGAGGCCAACTATGGCTACACCTTC.

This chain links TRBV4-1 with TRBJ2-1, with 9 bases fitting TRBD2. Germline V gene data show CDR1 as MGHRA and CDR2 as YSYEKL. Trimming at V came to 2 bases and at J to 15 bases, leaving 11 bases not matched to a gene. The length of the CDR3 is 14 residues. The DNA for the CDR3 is TGCGCCAGCAGCCAACCTTTTCTCGGGACTAGCCGGTTCTTC. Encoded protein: CASSQPFLGTSRFF.

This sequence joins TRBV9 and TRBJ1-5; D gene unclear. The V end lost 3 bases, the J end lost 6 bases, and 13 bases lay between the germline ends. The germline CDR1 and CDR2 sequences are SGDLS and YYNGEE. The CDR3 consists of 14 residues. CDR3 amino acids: CASSADLGRQPQHF. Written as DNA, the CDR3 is TGTGCCAGCAGCGCCGACCTAGGCCGTCAGCCCCAGCATTTT.

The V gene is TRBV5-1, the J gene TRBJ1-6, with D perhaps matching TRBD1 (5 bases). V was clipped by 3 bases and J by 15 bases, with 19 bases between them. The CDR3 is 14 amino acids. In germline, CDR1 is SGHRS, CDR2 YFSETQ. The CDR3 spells CASSWDQDRGDLHF. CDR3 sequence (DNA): TGCGCCAGCAGCTGGGACCAAGACCGGGGGGACCTCCACTTT.

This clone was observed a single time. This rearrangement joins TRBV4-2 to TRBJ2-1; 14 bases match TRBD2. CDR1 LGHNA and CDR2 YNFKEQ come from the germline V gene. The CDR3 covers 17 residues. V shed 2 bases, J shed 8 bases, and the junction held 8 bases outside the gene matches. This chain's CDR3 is CASSQFSGLAGVYEQFF. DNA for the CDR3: TGTGCCAGCAGCCAATTCTCGGGACTAGCGGGAGTCTATGAGCAGTTCTTC.

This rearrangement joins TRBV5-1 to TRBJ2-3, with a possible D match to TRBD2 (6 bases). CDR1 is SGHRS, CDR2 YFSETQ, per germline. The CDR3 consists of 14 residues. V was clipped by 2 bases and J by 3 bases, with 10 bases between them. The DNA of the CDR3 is TGCGCCAGCAGCTTTACGGCGGGGACAGATACGCAGTATTTT. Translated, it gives CASSFTAGTDTQYF.

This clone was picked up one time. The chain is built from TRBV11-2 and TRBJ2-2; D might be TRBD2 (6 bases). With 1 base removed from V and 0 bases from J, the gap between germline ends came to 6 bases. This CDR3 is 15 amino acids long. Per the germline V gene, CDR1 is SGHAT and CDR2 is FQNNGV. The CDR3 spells CASSLGGTNTGELFF. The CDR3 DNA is TGTGCCAGCAGCTTAGGCGGGACGAACACCGGGGAGCTGTTTTTT.

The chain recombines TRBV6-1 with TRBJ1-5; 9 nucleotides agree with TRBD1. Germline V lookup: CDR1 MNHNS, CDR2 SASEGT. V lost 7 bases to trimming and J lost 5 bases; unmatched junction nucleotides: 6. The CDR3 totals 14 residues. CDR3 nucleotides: TGTGCCAGCATTGTACAGGGGGCTGATCAGCCCCAGCATTTT. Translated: CASIVQGADQPQHF.

The CDR3 region has the DNA TGTGCCAGCAGTGAACGGACTAGCCGGGGTACGCAGTATTTT. It is translated as CASSERTSRGTQYF. The chain uses TRBV2 and TRBJ2-3, with 8 bases that match TRBD2. The CDR3 sequence is 14 residues long. From germline, CDR1 is SNHLY and CDR2 FYNNEI. V shed 2 bases, J shed 8 bases, and the junction held 6 bases outside the gene matches.

The CDR3: CASSSTANTEAFF. In DNA form, the CDR3 reads TGTGCCAGCTCGTCGACAGCGAACACTGAAGCTTTCTTT. The chain employs TRBV18 and TRBJ1-1; a weak D match, TRBD1 (5 bases). V dropped 6 bases and J dropped 1 base, with 9 bases sitting between them. The CDR3 sequence is 13 residues long. CDR1 is KGHSH and CDR2 is LQKENI in the germline V gene. The whole variable domain, remainder taken from reference TRBV18 and TRBJ1-1, is NAGVMQNPRHLVRRRGQEARLRCSPMKGHSHVYWYRQLPEEGLKFMVYLQKENIIDESGMPKERFSAEFPKEGPSILRIQQVVRGDSAAYFCASSSTANTEAFFGQGTRLTVV.

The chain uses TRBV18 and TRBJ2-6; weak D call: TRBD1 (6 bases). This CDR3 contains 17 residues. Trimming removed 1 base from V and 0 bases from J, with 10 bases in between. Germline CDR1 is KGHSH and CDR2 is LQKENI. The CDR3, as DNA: TGTGCCAGCTCACCACGGCAGGGGAACTCTGGGGCCAACGTCCTGACTTTC. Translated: CASSPRQGNSGANVLTF. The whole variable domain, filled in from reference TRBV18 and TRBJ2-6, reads NAGVMQNPRHLVRRRGQEARLRCSPMKGHSHVYWYRQLPEEGLKFMVYLQKENIIDESGMPKERFSAEFPKEGPSILRIQQVVRGDSAAYFCASSPRQGNSGANVLTFGAGSRLTVL.

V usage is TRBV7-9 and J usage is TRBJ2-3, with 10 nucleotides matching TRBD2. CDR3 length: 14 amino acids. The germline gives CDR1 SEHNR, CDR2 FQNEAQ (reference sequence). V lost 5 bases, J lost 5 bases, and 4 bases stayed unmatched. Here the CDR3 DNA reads TGTGCCAGCAGCAGGGGACTAGCGAGAGATACGCAGTATTTT. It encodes CASSRGLARDTQYF.

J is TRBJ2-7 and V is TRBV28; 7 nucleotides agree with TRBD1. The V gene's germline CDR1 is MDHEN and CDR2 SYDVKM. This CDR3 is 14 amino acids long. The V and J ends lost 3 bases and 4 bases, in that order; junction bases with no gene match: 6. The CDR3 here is CASSFLGGRYEQYF. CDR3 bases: TGTGCCAGCAGTTTTTTAGGGGGCCGGTACGAGCAGTACTTC.

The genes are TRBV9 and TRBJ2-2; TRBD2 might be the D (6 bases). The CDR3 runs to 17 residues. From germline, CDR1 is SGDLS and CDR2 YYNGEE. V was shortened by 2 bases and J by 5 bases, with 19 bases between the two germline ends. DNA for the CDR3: TGTGCCAGCAGCGTTAGTGTATCGGGGGATGGGACCGGGGAGCTGTTTTTT. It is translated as CASSVSVSGDGTGELFF.

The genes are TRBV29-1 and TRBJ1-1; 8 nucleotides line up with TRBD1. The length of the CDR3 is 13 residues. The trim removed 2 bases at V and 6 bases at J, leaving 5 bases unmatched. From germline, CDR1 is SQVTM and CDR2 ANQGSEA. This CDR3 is CSVESQGVPEAFF. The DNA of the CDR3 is TGCAGCGTTGAATCACAGGGGGTACCTGAAGCTTTCTTT.

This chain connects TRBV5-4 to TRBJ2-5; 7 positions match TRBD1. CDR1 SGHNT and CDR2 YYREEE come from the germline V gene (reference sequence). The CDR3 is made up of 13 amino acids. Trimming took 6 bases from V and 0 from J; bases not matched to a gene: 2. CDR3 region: CASKGQDQETQYF. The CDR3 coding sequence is TGTGCCAGCAAAGGACAGGACCAAGAGACCCAGTACTTC.

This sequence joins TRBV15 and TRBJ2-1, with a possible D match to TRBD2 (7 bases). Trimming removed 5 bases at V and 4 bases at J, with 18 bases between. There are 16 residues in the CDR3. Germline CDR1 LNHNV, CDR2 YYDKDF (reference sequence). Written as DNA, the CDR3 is TGTGCCACCAGCGGGGGGGGCGGGCAGATGTACAATGAGCAGTTCTTC. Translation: CATSGGGGQMYNEQFF.

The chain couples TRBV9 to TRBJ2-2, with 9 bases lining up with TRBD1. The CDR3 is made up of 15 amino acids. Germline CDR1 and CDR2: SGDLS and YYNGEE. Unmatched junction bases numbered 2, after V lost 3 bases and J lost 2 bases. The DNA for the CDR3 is TGTGCCAGCAGCGGGGGACAGGGTAACACCGGGGAGCTGTTTTTT. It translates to CASSGGQGNTGELFF. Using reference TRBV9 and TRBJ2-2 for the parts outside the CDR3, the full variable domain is DSGVTQTPKHLITATGQRVTLRCSPRSGDLSVYWYQQSLDQGLQFLIQYYNGEERAKGNILERFSAQQFPDLHSELNLSSLELGDSALYFCASSGGQGNTGELFFGEGSRLTVL.

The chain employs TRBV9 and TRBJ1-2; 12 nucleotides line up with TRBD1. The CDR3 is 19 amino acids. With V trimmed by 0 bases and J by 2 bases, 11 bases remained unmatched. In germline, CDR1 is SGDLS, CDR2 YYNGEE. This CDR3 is CASSVDGTGGAYRNYGYTF. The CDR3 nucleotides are TGTGCCAGCAGCGTAGATGGGACAGGGGGCGCTTATCGAAACTATGGCTACACCTTC.

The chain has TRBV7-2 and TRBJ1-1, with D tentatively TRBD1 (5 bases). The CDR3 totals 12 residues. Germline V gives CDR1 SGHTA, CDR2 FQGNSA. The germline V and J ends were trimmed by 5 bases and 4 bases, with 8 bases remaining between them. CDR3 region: CASSPGGTEAFF. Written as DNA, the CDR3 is TGTGCCAGCAGCCCCGGGGGCACTGAAGCTTTCTTT.

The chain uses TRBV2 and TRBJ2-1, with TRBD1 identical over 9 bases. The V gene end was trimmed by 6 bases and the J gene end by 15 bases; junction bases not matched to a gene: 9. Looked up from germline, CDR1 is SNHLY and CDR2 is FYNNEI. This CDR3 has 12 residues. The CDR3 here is CASSGPGQGGFF. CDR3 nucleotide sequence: TGTGCCAGCAGCGGACCGGGACAGGGTGGGTTCTTC.

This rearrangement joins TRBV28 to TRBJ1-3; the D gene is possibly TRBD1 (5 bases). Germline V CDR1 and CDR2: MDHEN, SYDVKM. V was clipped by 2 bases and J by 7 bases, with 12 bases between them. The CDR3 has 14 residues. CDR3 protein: CASSLAGTFNTIYF. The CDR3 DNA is TGTGCCAGCAGTTTAGCCGGGACTTTCAACACCATATATTTT.

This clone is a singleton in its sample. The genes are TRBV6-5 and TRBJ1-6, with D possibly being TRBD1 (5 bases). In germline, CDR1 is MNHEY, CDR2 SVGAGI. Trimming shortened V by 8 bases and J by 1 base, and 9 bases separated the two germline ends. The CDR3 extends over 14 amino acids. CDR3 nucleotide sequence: TGTGCCAGCCGTGGGGGGTCCTATAATTCACCCCTCCACTTT. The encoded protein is CASRGGSYNSPLHF.

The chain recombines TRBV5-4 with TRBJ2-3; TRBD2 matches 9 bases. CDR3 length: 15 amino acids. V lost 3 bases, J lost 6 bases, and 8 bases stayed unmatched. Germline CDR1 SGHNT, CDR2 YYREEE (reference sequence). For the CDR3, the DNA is TGTGCCAGCAGCTGGGGACTAGCATGGGGGGATACGCAGTATTTT. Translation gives CASSWGLAWGDTQYF. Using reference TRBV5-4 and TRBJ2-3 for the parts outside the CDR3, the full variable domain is ETGVTQSPTHLIKTRGQQVTLRCSSQSGHNTVSWYQQALGQGPQFIFQYYREEENGRGNFPPRFSGLQFPNYSSELNVNALELDDSALYLCASSWGLAWGDTQYFGPGTRLTVL.

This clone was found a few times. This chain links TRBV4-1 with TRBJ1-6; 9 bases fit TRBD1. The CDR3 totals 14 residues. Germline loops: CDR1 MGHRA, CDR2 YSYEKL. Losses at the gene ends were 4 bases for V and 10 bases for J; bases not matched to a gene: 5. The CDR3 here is CASSPGQGSSPLHF. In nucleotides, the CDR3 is TGCGCCAGCAGCCCGGGACAGGGATCCTCACCCCTCCACTTT.